Sequencing of this T cell receptor beta chain was carried out in a study of blood T cells in healthy people across ages. Study-wide results and limits: Diversity was higher, and naive CD4+ cells more numerous, in long-lived donors than in aged donors.

V gave up 0 bases and J gave up 11 bases, with 22 bases separating them. The germline V gene has CDR1 LGHNA and CDR2 YNFKEQ. CDR3 size: 16 residues. Regarding this clonotype: Antigen: not known.

Alongside a J-beta primer mix, a sample-barcoded 5' primer served in a second PCR lasting roughly 7 to 11 cycles. Researchers report that a template-switch adaptor with 12 random nucleotides tagged each cDNA molecule. TCRdb re-called the 5' RACE reads through MiXCR, storing one row per CDR3 protein. The sample contains 750,000 to 1,000,000 distinct CDR3 sequences, almost 30% of which appear only once. This same sample was also taken into another study, of T cells of mothers and their children. This second study says: Study donors consisted of a few healthy Caucasian mothers and their six children. Researchers found no T cell clones that were persistent and microchimeric.

This TCR was recovered from a middle-aged woman in good health. The material sequenced was blood. The chain combines TRBV4-2 with TRBJ2-5; possible D gene TRBD1, 5 bases. The CDR3 protein is CASSQDPLARANEQYF. Written as DNA, the CDR3 is TGTGCCAGCAGCCAAGACCCGTTAGCCAGGGCCAATGAGCAGTACTTC.